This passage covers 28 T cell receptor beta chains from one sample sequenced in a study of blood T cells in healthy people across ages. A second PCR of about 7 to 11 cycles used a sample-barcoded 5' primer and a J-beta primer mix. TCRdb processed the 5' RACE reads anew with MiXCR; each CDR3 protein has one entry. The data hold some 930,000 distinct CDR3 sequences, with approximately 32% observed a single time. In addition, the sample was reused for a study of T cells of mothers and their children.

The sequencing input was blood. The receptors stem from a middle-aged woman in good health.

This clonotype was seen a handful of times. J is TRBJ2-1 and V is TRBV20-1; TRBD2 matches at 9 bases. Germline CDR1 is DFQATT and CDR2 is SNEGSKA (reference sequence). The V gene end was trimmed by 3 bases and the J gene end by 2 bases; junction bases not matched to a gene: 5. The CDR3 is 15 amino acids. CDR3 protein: CSASHSGGPYNEQFF. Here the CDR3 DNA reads TGCAGTGCTAGTCATAGCGGGGGACCCTACAATGAGCAGTTCTTC.

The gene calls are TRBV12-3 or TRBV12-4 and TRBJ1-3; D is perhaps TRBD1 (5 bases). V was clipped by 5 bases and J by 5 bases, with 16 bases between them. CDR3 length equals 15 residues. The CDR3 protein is CASSTDGGGRNTIYF. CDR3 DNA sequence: TGTGCCAGCAGTACGGACGGGGGAGGAAGAAACACCATATATTTT.

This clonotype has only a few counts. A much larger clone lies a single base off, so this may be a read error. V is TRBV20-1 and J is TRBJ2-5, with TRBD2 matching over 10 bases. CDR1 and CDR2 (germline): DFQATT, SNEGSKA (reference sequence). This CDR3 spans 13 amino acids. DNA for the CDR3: TGCAGTGCTAGGGTAGCGGGGGGAGAGACCCGGTACTTC. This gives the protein CSARVAGGETRYF.

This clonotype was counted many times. The CDR3 is CASSLAGGGGYGYTF. The CDR3 region has the DNA TGCGCCAGCAGCTTGGCCGGGGGAGGCGGCTATGGCTACACCTTC. The chain is built from TRBV5-1 and TRBJ1-2; a possible D gene is TRBD1 (5 bases). The V gene lost 0 bases and the J gene lost 4 bases, with 13 bases spanning the gap. Germline V gives CDR1 SGHRS, CDR2 YFSETQ. The CDR3 is 15 amino acids.

The CDR3 nucleotides are TGCGCCAGCAGCCAAGATCGTACAGGGGGAGGCGGGGAGCTGTTTTTT. It specifies CASSQDRTGGGGELFF. The chain employs TRBV4-3 and TRBJ2-2; 8 bases agree with TRBD1. The V segment lost 0 bases and the J segment 7 bases; nucleotides outside the gene matches: 7. Per the germline V gene, CDR1 is LGHNA and CDR2 is YSLEER. There are 16 residues in the CDR3.

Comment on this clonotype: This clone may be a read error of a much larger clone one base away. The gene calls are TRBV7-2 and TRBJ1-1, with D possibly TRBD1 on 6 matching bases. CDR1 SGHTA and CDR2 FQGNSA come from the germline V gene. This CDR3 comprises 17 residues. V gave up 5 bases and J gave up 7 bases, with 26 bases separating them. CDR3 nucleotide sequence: TGTGCCAGCAGCCCCAAGGGGGGGCGGGCCCCCCGAGGTGAAGCTTTCTTT. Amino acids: CASSPKGGRAPRGEAFF.

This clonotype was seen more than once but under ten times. In DNA, the CDR3 is TGCGCCAGCAGCCAAGATCACAGGGGGCAAGGGGGCTACACCTTC. Translation: CASSQDHRGQGGYTF. The gene calls are TRBV4-3 and TRBJ1-2; 9 bases match TRBD1. V shed 0 bases, J shed 8 bases, and the junction held 7 bases outside the gene matches. The CDR3 has 15 residues. CDR1 is LGHNA and CDR2 is YSLEER in the germline V gene.

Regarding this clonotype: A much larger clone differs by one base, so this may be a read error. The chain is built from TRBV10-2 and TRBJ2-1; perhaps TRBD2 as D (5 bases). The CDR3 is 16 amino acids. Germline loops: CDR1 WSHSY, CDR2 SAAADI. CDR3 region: CASKPQASSSHNEQFF. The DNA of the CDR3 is TGCGCCAGCAAACCCCAGGCCTCTAGCTCCCACAATGAGCAGTTCTTC.

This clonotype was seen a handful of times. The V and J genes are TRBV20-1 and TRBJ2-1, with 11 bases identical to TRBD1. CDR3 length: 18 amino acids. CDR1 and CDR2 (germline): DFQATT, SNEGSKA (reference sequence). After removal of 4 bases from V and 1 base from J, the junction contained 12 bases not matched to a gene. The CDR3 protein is CSANPGQGVFRSYNEQFF. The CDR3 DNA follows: TGCAGTGCTAATCCGGGACAGGGGGTCTTTCGTTCCTACAATGAGCAGTTCTTC.

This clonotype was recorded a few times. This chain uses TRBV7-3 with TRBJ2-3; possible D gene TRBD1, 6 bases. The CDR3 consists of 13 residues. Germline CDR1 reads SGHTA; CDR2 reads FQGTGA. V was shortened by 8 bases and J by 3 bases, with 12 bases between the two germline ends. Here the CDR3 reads CASRQGLTDTQYF. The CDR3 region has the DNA TGTGCCAGCCGGCAGGGGCTTACAGATACGCAGTATTTT. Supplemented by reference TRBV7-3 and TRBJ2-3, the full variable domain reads GAGVSQTPSNKVTEKGKYVELRCDPISGHTALYWYRQSLGQGPEFLIYFQGTGAADDSGLPNDRFFAVRPEGSVSTLKIQRTERGDSAVYLCASRQGLTDTQYFGPGTRLTVL.

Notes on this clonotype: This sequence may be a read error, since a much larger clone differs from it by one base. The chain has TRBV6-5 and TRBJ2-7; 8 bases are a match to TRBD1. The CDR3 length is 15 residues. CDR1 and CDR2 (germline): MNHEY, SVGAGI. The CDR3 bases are TGTGCCAGCAGCGCCACGGGACAGGAGACCTACGAGCAGTGCTTC. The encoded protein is CASSATGQETYEQCF.

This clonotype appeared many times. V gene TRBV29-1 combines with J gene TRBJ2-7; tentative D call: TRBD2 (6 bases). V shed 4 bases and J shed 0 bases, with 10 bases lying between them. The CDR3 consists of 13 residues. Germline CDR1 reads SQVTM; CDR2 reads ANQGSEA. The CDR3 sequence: CSVVSDYSYEQYF. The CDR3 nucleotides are TGCAGCGTTGTCTCGGACTACTCCTACGAGCAGTACTTC.

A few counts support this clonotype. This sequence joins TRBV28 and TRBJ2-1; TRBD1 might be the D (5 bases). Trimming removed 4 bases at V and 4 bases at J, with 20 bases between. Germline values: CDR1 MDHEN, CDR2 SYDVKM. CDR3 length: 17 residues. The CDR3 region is CASSSTINDRKYNEQFF. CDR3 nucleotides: TGTGCCAGCAGTTCCACTATAAACGACAGAAAATACAATGAGCAGTTCTTC.

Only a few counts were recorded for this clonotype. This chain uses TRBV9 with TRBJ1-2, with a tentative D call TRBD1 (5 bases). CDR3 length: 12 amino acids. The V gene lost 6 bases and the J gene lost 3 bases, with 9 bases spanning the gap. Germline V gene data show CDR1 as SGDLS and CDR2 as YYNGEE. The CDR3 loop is CASTGNDYGYTF. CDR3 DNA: TGTGCCAGCACAGGGAACGACTATGGCTACACCTTC.

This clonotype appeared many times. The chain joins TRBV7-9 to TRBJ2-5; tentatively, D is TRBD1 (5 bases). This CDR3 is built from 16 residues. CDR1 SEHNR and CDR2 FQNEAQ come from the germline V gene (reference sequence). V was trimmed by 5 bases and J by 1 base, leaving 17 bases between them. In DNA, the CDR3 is TGTGCCAGCAGCCCTCATACACAGGTGATCCAAGAGACCCAGTACTTC. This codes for CASSPHTQVIQETQYF.

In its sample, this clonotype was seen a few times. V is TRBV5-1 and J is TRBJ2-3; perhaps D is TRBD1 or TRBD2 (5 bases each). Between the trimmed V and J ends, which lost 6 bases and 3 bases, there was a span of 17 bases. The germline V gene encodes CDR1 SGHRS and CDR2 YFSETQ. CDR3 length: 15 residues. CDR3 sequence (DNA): TGCGCCAGCACCCTCAATGGGGGTCGGACAGATACGCAGTATTTT. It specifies CASTLNGGRTDTQYF.

In DNA form, the CDR3 reads TGTGCCAGCGGAGAGGGGACGCACAGCACAGATACGCAGTATTTT. It yields the protein CASGEGTHSTDTQYF. The chain couples TRBV6-6 to TRBJ2-3, with D possibly called TRBD1 or TRBD2 (5 bases each). This CDR3 region has 15 residues. Trimming took off 8 bases at V and 0 bases at J, with 15 bases between the two ends. CDR1 MNHNY and CDR2 SVGAGI come from the germline V gene (reference sequence).

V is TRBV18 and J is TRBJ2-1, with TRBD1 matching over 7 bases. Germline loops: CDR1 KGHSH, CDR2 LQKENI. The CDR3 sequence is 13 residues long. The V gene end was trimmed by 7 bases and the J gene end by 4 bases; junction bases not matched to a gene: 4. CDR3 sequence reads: CASCSGQYNEQFF. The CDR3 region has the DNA TGTGCCAGCTGCTCGGGACAGTACAATGAGCAGTTCTTC.

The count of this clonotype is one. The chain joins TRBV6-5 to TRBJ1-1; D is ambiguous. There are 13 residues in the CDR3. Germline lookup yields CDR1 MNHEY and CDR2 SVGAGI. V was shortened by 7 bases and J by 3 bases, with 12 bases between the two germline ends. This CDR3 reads CASTNAADTEAFF. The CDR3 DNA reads TGTGCCAGCACTAACGCGGCTGACACTGAAGCTTTCTTT.

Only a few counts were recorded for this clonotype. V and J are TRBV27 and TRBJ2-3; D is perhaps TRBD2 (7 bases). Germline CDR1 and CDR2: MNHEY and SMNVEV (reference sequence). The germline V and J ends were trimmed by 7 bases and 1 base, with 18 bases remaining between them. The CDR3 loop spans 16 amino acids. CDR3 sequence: CASTLLGGGRTDTQYF. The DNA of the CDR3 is TGTGCCAGCACTCTATTAGGCGGGGGCCGCACAGATACGCAGTATTTT.

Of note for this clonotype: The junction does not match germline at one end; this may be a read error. The CDR3 DNA reads as TGCAGCGTTCAGCCCTCTGGGAACACCATATATTTT. Protein sequence: CSVQPSGNTIYF. V usage is TRBV29-1 and J usage is TRBJ1-3; D is uncertain. Germline values: CDR1 SQVTM, CDR2 ANQGSEA. CDR3 length: 12 residues.

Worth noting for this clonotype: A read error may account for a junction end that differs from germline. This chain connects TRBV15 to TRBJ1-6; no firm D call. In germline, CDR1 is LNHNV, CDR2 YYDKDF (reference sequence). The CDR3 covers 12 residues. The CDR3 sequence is CVTRKMDSPLHF. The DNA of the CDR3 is TGTGTCACCCGTAAAATGGATTCACCCCTCCACTTT. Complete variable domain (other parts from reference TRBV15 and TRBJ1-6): DAMVIQNPRYQVTQFGKPVTLSCSQTLNHNVMYWYQQKSSQAPKLLFHYYDKDFNNEADTPDNFQSRRPNTSFCFLDIRSPGLGDTAMYLCVTRKMDSPLHFGNGTRLTVT.

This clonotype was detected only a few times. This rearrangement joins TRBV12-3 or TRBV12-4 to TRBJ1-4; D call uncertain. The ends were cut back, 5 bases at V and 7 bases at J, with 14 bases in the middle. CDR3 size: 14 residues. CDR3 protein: CASSTGNRGEKLFF. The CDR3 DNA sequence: TGTGCCAGCAGTACGGGGAATAGAGGTGAAAAACTGTTTTTT.

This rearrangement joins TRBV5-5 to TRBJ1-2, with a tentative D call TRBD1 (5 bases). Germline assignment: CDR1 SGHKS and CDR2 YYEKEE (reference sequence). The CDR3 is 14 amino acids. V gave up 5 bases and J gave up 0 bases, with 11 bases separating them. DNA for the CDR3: TGTGCCAGCAGTCAGACAGCTTCTAACTATGGCTACACCTTC. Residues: CASSQTASNYGYTF.

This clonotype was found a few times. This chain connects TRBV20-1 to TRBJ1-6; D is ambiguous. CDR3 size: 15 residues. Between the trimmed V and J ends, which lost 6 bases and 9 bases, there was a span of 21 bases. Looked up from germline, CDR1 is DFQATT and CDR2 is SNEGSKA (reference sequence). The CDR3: CSAGGGSEHGSPLHF. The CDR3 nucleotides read TGCAGTGCGGGCGGCGGTTCGGAGCATGGTTCACCCCTCCACTTT.

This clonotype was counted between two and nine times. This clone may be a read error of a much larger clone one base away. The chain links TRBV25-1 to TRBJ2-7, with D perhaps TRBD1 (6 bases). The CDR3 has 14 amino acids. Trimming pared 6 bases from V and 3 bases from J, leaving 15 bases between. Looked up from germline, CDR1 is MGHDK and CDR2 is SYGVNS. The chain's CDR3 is CASREETGHYEQYF. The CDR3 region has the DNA TGTGCCAGCAGGGAAGAGACAGGACACTACGAGCAGTACTTC.

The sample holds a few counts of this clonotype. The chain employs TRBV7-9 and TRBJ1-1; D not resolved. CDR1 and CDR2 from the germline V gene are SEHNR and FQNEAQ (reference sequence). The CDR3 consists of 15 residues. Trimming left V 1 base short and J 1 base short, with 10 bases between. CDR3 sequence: CASSLDSLWNTEAFF. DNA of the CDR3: TGTGCCAGCAGCTTAGACTCGTTGTGGAACACTGAAGCTTTCTTT. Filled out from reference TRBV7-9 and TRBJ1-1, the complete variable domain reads DTGVSQNPRHKITKRGQNVTFRCDPISEHNRLYWYRQTLGQGPEFLTYFQNEAQLEKSRLLSDRFSAERPKGSFSTLEIQRTEQGDSAMYLCASSLDSLWNTEAFFGQGTRLTVV.

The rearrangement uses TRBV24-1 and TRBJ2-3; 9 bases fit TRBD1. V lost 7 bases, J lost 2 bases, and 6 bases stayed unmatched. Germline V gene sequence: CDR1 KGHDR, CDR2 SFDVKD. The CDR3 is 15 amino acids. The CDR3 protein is CATRTGTGLTDTQYF. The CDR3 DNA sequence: TGTGCCACCAGGACCGGGACAGGGCTCACAGATACGCAGTATTTT.